Below, 14 T cell receptor beta chains from the same sample are listed, as sequenced in a study of blood T cell repertoires in COVID-19. The assay was immunoSEQ multiplex PCR, and TCRdb's table has in-frame clones only and misses some. The repertoire holds about 380,000 clones, 88% seen once, with 0.9% to 1.5% in the top ten. The sequencing input was PBMCs or T cells enriched from blood (not recorded which). The receptors were sampled from a woman under 30 who had recovered from COVID-19.

This clone was recorded only once. For the CDR3, the DNA is TGTGCCAGTAGTCCCCAGGGCGGCAATCAGCCCCAGCATTTT. It translates to CASSPQGGNQPQHF. The gene calls are TRBV19 and TRBJ1-5; possible D gene TRBD1, 5 bases. The germline CDR1 and CDR2 sequences are LNHDA and SQIVND (reference sequence). The CDR3 contains 14 residues. The ends were cut back, 5 bases at V and 2 bases at J, with 10 bases in the middle.

The chain employs TRBV6-5 and TRBJ1-4; perhaps TRBD1 as D (6 bases). Looked up from germline, CDR1 is MNHEY and CDR2 is SVGAGI. Trimming took 6 bases from V and 4 from J, leaving 15 bases between them. This CDR3 is 15 amino acids long. The DNA of the CDR3 is TGTGCCAGCAGGCAAAGGGGGGGCAATAATGAAAAACTGTTTTTT. Amino acid sequence: CASRQRGGNNEKLFF.

The chain joins TRBV2 to TRBJ2-1; TRBD1 might be the D (6 bases). The germline V gene has CDR1 SNHLY and CDR2 FYNNEI. The CDR3 is made up of 14 amino acids. Trimming took 6 bases from V and 10 from J, leaving 19 bases between them. The CDR3 is CASSASQDSGEQFF. The CDR3 DNA reads TGTGCCAGCAGCGCCAGTCAGGACAGCGGCGAGCAGTTCTTC.

This rearrangement joins TRBV14 to TRBJ1-2, with D unclear. The CDR3 consists of 13 residues. The germline CDR1 and CDR2 sequences are SGHDN and FVKESK. Trimming took off 4 bases at V and 2 bases at J, with 8 bases between the two ends. The DNA of the CDR3 is TGTGCCAGCAGCCGGCAATTGAACTATGGCTACACCTTC. It codes for CASSRQLNYGYTF.

The chain combines TRBV9 with TRBJ1-6; 9 nucleotides agree with TRBD1. CDR1 is SGDLS, CDR2 YYNGEE, per germline. V shed 0 bases and J 7 bases; nucleotides not matched to a gene: 2. The CDR3 consists of 15 residues. The CDR3 DNA follows: TGTGCCAGCAGCGTAGATGGGACAGGGAATTCACCCCTCCACTTT. The encoded protein is CASSVDGTGNSPLHF.

The J gene is TRBJ2-1, the V gene TRBV28, with TRBD2 matching 16 bases. The germline V gene has CDR1 MDHEN and CDR2 SYDVKM. This CDR3 has 19 residues. J lost 0 bases, V lost 5 bases, and 7 bases had no gene match. The CDR3 bases are TGTGCCAGCAGTCCTTCGGGACTAGCGGGGGGGATCTCCTACAATGAGCAGTTCTTC. This gives the protein CASSPSGLAGGISYNEQFF.

This clone was seen once. The V call is TRBV7-9, the J call TRBJ2-1; 7 bases map to TRBD2. Germline CDR1 and CDR2: SEHNR and FQNEAQ (reference sequence). V trimming: 5 bases; J trimming: 2 bases; junction bases outside the gene matches: 3. This CDR3 region has 14 residues. For the CDR3, the DNA is TGTGCCAGCAGCCCGGGGGGAGCCTACAATGAGCAGTTCTTC. It encodes CASSPGGAYNEQFF.

The chain's CDR3 is CASSPGTGPLGYTF. The CDR3 bases are TGTGCCAGCAGCCCCGGGACTGGGCCGCTTGGCTACACCTTC. This chain uses TRBV28 with TRBJ1-2; tentative D call: TRBD1 (5 bases). The germline V gene has CDR1 MDHEN and CDR2 SYDVKM. This CDR3 is 14 amino acids long. V was trimmed by 6 bases and J by 7 bases, leaving 18 bases between them.

The CDR3 DNA reads TGCAGTGCTAGTCCGACAGGGGTGAACTATGGCTACACCTTC. Protein sequence: CSASPTGVNYGYTF. V is TRBV20-1 and J is TRBJ1-2; TRBD1 agrees at 8 bases. This CDR3 is built from 14 residues. The V segment lost 3 bases and the J segment 2 bases; nucleotides outside the gene matches: 5. The germline CDR1 and CDR2 sequences are DFQATT and SNEGSKA (reference sequence).

The V gene is TRBV4-2, the J gene TRBJ2-5; 11 nucleotides match TRBD2. The CDR3 is 16 residues long. V gave up 5 bases and J gave up 5 bases; unmatched junction bases: 10. Germline-derived CDR1 and CDR2 are LGHNA and YNFKEQ. In DNA form, the CDR3 reads TGTGCCAGCAGCACTTTAGCGGGGGGGCAATATGAGACCCAGTACTTC. Translated, it gives CASSTLAGGQYETQYF.

The V gene is TRBV7-9, the J gene TRBJ1-1; 7 positions match TRBD1. Germline V gene data show CDR1 as SEHNR and CDR2 as FQNEAQ (reference sequence). This CDR3 comprises 16 residues. The trim removed 5 bases at V and 0 bases at J, leaving 9 bases unmatched. The CDR3 spells CASSPGQEAMNTEAFF. The CDR3 coding sequence is TGTGCCAGCAGCCCTGGACAGGAGGCAATGAACACTGAAGCTTTCTTT.

V gene TRBV6-5 combines with J gene TRBJ1-1, with 9 bases identical to TRBD1. Per germline, CDR1 MNHEY and CDR2 SVGAGI. V lost 7 bases, J lost 5 bases, and 8 bases stayed unmatched. The CDR3 sequence is 14 residues long. CDR3 amino acids: CASTRGQGGTEAFF. DNA for the CDR3: TGTGCCAGCACAAGGGGACAGGGTGGAACTGAAGCTTTCTTT.

In DNA, the CDR3 is TGTGCCAGCAGCGTAGTAGGGGGAGAGACCCAGTACTTC. Protein sequence: CASSVVGGETQYF. The chain uses TRBV9 and TRBJ2-5, with a tentative D call TRBD1 (6 bases). The germline V and J ends were trimmed by 0 bases and 4 bases, with 7 bases remaining between them. The CDR3 length is 13 residues. The germline V gene has CDR1 SGDLS and CDR2 YYNGEE.

The CDR3 protein is CSTRRVGEQFF. CDR3 nucleotides: TGCAGTACCCGGCGGGTTGGTGAGCAGTTCTTC. The chain carries TRBV20-1 and TRBJ2-1; D is perhaps TRBD2 (5 bases). CDR1 DFQATT and CDR2 SNEGSKA come from the germline V gene (reference sequence). CDR3 length: 11 amino acids. V lost 8 bases and J lost 9, with 14 bases in between.